This TCR beta chain is drawn from a study of T cell responses to AZD1222 COVID-19 vaccine. The overall study: Doses given second, at about 4 or about 12 weeks, were pooled. General observations from the study: Seropositive AZD1222 recipients at baseline numbered only 5 or 6.

Repertoires were generated with immunoSEQ multiplex PCR, while TCRdb's copy carries only in-frame clones and drops some. The sample shows about 150,000 clones, approximately 88% of them seen only once. The ends were cut back, 6 bases at V and 1 base at J, with 15 bases in the middle. CDR1 and CDR2 from the germline V gene are SGDLS and YYNGEE. The CDR3 is 15 amino acids. About this clone itself: Its matching antigen is unknown. The sample has other DNA sequences that encode this CDR3 too.

V is TRBV9 and J is TRBJ2-3, with D unresolved. The source was peripheral blood, collected on day 0 of AZD1222 vaccination. The origin of this receptor is an adult in good health. This CDR3 reads CASTRSSTRTDTQYF. The CDR3 DNA sequence: TGTGCCAGCACGAGATCCTCGACGCGCACAGATACGCAGTATTTT.